The rows below give T cell receptor beta chains drawn from one sample of a study of blood T cell repertoires in COVID-19. TCRdb's table, derived via immunoSEQ multiplex PCR, lists solely in-frame clones and lacks some. The sample consists of 450,000 to 500,000 clones, less than 90% of them appearing once. Material: PBMCs or T cells enriched from blood (not recorded which). These receptors came from a woman aged 55 to 70 who had recovered from COVID-19. Both conserved end residues are part of each CDR3. A D gene is named only where the DNA matches it firmly. The size entry is marked missing in some rows and otherwise reads once, few, many or a size class.

-	-	TRBV28	TRBJ2-4	TGTGCCACCAGGAGGTCCGCCAAAAACATTCAGTACTTC	CATRRSAKNIQYF
TRBD1	-	TRBV7-8	TRBJ2-7	TGTGCCAGCAGCTTAGGACATACCGGGACAGGGTGGACCTACGAGCAGTACTTC	CASSLGHTGTGWTYEQYF
TRBD2	-	TRBV11-2	TRBJ2-3	TGTGCCACCCAGCGGGGGAGCACAGATACGCAGTATTTT	CATQRGSTDTQYF
-	-	TRBV2	TRBJ1-2	TGTGCCAGCAGAAACACGTATGGCTACACCTTC	CASRNTYGYTF
TRBD1	-	TRBV27	TRBJ1-3	TGTGCCAGCAGTAACCTACAGGGGGCTGGAAACACCATATATTTT	CASSNLQGAGNTIYF
-	-	TRBV14	TRBJ1-6	TGTGCCAGCAGCCAGCGGGGAAACACCTATAATTCACCCCTCCACTTT	CASSQRGNTYNSPLHF
TRBD1	-	TRBV24-1	TRBJ2-7	TGTGCCACCAGCCAGTCCGGGACAGGATCCTACGAGCAGTACTTC	CATSQSGTGSYEQYF
-	-	TRBV19	TRBJ2-3	TGTGCCAGTCGGTTGGGCATCACAGATACGCAGTATTTT	CASRLGITDTQYF
-	-	TRBV21-1	TRBJ2-3	TGTGCCAGCAGCAAAGCGCTCAAGGGGGGGACAGATACGCAGTATTTT	CASSKALKGGTDTQYF
TRBD2	-	TRBV19	TRBJ2-3	TGTGCCAGTAGTATTATTTCGGGAGGCAGCACAGATACGCAGTATTTT	CASSIISGGSTDTQYF
-	-	TRBV4-1	TRBJ2-1	TGCGCCAGCAGCCTACGAGACAATGAGCAGTTCTTC	CASSLRDNEQFF
TRBD1	-	TRBV7-2	TRBJ1-2	TGTGCCAGCAGCCCAGGGGGGAGTGGCTATGGCTACACCTTC	CASSPGGSGYGYTF
TRBD1	-	TRBV13	TRBJ1-3	TGTGCCAGCAGCCCGGACAGGAGGGTCAACACCATATATTTT	CASSPDRRVNTIYF
-	-	TRBV18	TRBJ1-2	TGTGCCAGCTCACACCTGGACACAGTTTCGGGCTACACCTTC	CASSHLDTVSGYTF
-	-	TRBV18	TRBJ1-2	TGTGCCAGCTCAGAGATGAACTATGGCTACACCTTC	CASSEMNYGYTF
TRBD2	-	TRBV19	TRBJ2-1	TGTGCCAGTAGAAGGACTAGCGGGGGGATAAATGAGCAGTTCTTC	CASRRTSGGINEQFF
-	-	TRBV19	TRBJ1-1	TGTGCCAGTAGTATGACAATCCTACACCCTGAAGCTTTCTTT	CASSMTILHPEAFF
TRBD1	-	TRBV2	TRBJ1-1	TGTGCCAGCAGTAAACAGGGGGCGGGTGAAGCTTTCTTT	CASSKQGAGEAFF
-	few	TRBV25-1	TRBJ1-6	TGTGCCAGCACGGGTGGACTGAGTAATTCACCCCTCCACTTT	CASTGGLSNSPLHF
-	-	TRBV6-5	TRBJ1-3	TGTGCCAGCAGTTACCTCGAACTAATGAGAAACACCATATATTTT	CASSYLELMRNTIYF
TRBD1	-	TRBV19	TRBJ1-6	TGTGCCAGTAGTAGCGGGACAGGGCTCGGGCGAGGTAATTCACCCCTCCACTTT	CASSSGTGLGRGNSPLHF
-	once	TRBV7-9	TRBJ1-2	TGTGCCGCAGGGGAGGGGATCTATGGCTACACCTTC	CAAGEGIYGYTF
-	-	TRBV11-3	TRBJ1-3	TGTGCCAGCAGCCCACTCCAGGGAATCAGAAACACCATATATTTT	CASSPLQGIRNTIYF
-	-	TRBV11-3	TRBJ1-1	TGTGCCAGCAGCCTCACCGGGGTGAACACTGAAGCTTTCTTT	CASSLTGVNTEAFF
TRBD1	-	TRBV5-6	TRBJ1-5	TGTGCCAGCAGCTTGAGGGGGCCTCAGCCCCAGCATTTT	CASSLRGPQPQHF
-	-	TRBV5-1	TRBJ1-6	TGCGCCAGCAGCTTGGTTGGGGGCGATTCACCCCTCCACTTT	CASSLVGGDSPLHF